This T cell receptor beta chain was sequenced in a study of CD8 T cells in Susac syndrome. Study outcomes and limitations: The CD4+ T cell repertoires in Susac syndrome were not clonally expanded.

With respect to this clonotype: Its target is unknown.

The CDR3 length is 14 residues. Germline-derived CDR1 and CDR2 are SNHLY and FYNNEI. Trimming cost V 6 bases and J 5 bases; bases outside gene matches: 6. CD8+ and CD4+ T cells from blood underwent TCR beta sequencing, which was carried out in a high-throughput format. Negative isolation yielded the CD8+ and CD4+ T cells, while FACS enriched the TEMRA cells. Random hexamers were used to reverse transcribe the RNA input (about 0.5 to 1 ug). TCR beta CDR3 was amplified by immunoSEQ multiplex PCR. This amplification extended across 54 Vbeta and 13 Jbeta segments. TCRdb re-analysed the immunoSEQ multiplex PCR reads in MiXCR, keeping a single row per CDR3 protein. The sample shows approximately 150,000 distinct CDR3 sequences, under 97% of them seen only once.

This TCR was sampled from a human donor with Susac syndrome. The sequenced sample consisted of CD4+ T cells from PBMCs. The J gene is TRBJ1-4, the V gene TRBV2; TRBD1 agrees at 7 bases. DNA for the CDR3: TGTGCCAGCAGCCAGGGGGGAAGGAATGAAAAACTGTTTTTT. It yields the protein CASSQGGRNEKLFF. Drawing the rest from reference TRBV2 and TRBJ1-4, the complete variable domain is EPEVTQTPSHQVTQMGQEVILRCVPISNHLYFYWYRQILGQKVEFLVSFYNNEISEKSEIFDDQFSVERPDGSNFTLKIRSTKLEDSAMYFCASSQGGRNEKLFFGSGTQLSVL.